These T cell receptor beta chains were read from a single sample in a study of cytomegalovirus exposure and HLA in healthy donors. Data came from immunoSEQ multiplex PCR; TCRdb stores just in-frame clones and leaves some out. Of roughly 140,000 clones listed, about three quarters are singletons. Material for sequencing was PBMCs. The source is a male donor in good health and CMV-seronegative. CDR3s include the opening cysteine and the closing phenylalanine or tryptophan. D genes are given only for firm matches. Size is omitted from some rows. Given values are once, few, many or a class for expanded clones.

j_call: TRBJ2-1
v_call: TRBV4-1
clone_size: once
d_call: .
cdr3_length: 16
cdr3_nt: TGCGCCAGCAGCAACCCCGCCGCAGGGTTCGGCAATGAGCAGTTCTTC
cdr3_aa: CASSNPAAGFGNEQFF

j_call: TRBJ2-7
v_call: TRBV27
clone_size: .
d_call: TRBD1
cdr3_length: 14
cdr3_nt: TGTGCCAGCAGGGGGGCAGGGGGAGACTACGAGCAGTACTTC
cdr3_aa: CASRGAGGDYEQYF

j_call: TRBJ2-5
v_call: TRBV7-9
clone_size: few
d_call: .
cdr3_length: 13
cdr3_nt: TGTGCCAGCAGCAGGGACAACCAAGAGACCCAGTACTTC
cdr3_aa: CASSRDNQETQYF

j_call: TRBJ2-1
v_call: TRBV20-1
clone_size: .
d_call: .
cdr3_length: 11
cdr3_nt: TGCAGTGCTAGTCGAGACAATGAGCAGTTCTTC
cdr3_aa: CSASRDNEQFF

j_call: TRBJ2-1
v_call: TRBV9
clone_size: few
d_call: .
cdr3_length: 14
cdr3_nt: TGTGCCAGCAGCGTAGAGGGGGTGAGCAATGAGCAGTTCTTC
cdr3_aa: CASSVEGVSNEQFF

j_call: TRBJ2-4
v_call: TRBV27
clone_size: once
d_call: .
cdr3_length: 14
cdr3_nt: TGTGCCAGCAGTTTGGGCAGGGGCAAATTAATTCAGTACTTC
cdr3_aa: CASSLGRGKLIQYF

j_call: TRBJ2-7
v_call: TRBV5-5
clone_size: .
d_call: .
cdr3_length: 13
cdr3_nt: TGTGCCAGCAGCGCGGGCGCCTATTACGAGCAGTACTTC
cdr3_aa: CASSAGAYYEQYF

j_call: TRBJ2-1
v_call: TRBV19
clone_size: .
d_call: TRBD2
cdr3_length: 16
cdr3_nt: TGTGCCAGTAGTATAGGAGTCCTAGCGGCCTACAATGAGCAGTTCTTC
cdr3_aa: CASSIGVLAAYNEQFF

j_call: TRBJ1-5
v_call: TRBV2
clone_size: .
d_call: TRBD1
cdr3_length: 17
cdr3_nt: TGTGCCAGCAGTCGGGACAGGGTGAGTCTTGGGAATCAGCCCCAGCATTTT
cdr3_aa: CASSRDRVSLGNQPQHF

j_call: TRBJ2-1
v_call: TRBV19
clone_size: .
d_call: .
cdr3_length: 15
cdr3_nt: TGTGCCAGTGGGGGGCGCGGGGGAACCCAAAATGAGCAGTTCTTC
cdr3_aa: CASGGRGGTQNEQFF

j_call: TRBJ2-4
v_call: TRBV6-5
clone_size: few
d_call: .
cdr3_length: 16
cdr3_nt: TGTGCCAGCAGTTACGGCGGAGGCCTAGCCAAAAACATTCAGTACTTC
cdr3_aa: CASSYGGGLAKNIQYF

j_call: TRBJ2-2
v_call: TRBV6-1
clone_size: .
d_call: .
cdr3_length: 14
cdr3_nt: TGTGCCAGCAGGGGGACACCGAACACCGGGGAGCTGTTTTTT
cdr3_aa: CASRGTPNTGELFF

j_call: TRBJ2-5
v_call: TRBV11-2
clone_size: .
d_call: TRBD2
cdr3_length: 14
cdr3_nt: TGTGCCAGCAGCCCGCCGGGAGGACAAGAGACCCAGTACTTC
cdr3_aa: CASSPPGGQETQYF

j_call: TRBJ1-1
v_call: TRBV5-5
clone_size: .
d_call: .
cdr3_length: 14
cdr3_nt: TGTGCCAGCAGCTCGCCGACAGCGAGGACTGAAGCTTTCTTT
cdr3_aa: CASSSPTARTEAFF

j_call: TRBJ2-3
v_call: TRBV2
clone_size: .
d_call: TRBD1
cdr3_length: 13
cdr3_nt: TGTGCCAGCAATAAAGGGGGCGCGGATACGCAGTATTTT
cdr3_aa: CASNKGGADTQYF

j_call: TRBJ1-5
v_call: TRBV5-1
clone_size: .
d_call: .
cdr3_length: 16
cdr3_nt: TGCGCCTTCCCGGGCGGACTATTTTCGGGCAATCAGCCCCAGCATTTT
cdr3_aa: CAFPGGLFSGNQPQHF

j_call: TRBJ2-1
v_call: TRBV10-3
clone_size: .
d_call: .
cdr3_length: 18
cdr3_nt: TGTGCCGCAGGGGGCCCTAGCGGTAAGGGAGGCCCCTACAATGAGCAGTTCTTC
cdr3_aa: CAAGGPSGKGGPYNEQFF

j_call: TRBJ2-1
v_call: TRBV18
clone_size: .
d_call: TRBD2
cdr3_length: 19
cdr3_nt: TGTGCCAGCTCACCACTTGGGACTAGCGGGGCTGTCACCTACAATGAGCAGTTCTTC
cdr3_aa: CASSPLGTSGAVTYNEQFF

j_call: TRBJ2-7
v_call: TRBV5-1
clone_size: .
d_call: .
cdr3_length: 13
cdr3_nt: TGCGCCAGCAGTATTTCACAGTCCTACGAGCAGTACTTC
cdr3_aa: CASSISQSYEQYF

j_call: TRBJ2-7
v_call: TRBV7-9
clone_size: .
d_call: .
cdr3_length: 16
cdr3_nt: TGTTCCAGCAGCTTAGCTGAGATTATGAGCTCCTACGAGCAGTACTTC
cdr3_aa: CSSSLAEIMSSYEQYF

j_call: TRBJ1-2
v_call: TRBV7-2
clone_size: .
d_call: TRBD1
cdr3_length: 15
cdr3_nt: TGTGCCAGCAGCTCTTGGACAGGATCTTCATATGGCTACACCTTC
cdr3_aa: CASSSWTGSSYGYTF

j_call: TRBJ2-5
v_call: TRBV5-4
clone_size: once
d_call: .
cdr3_length: 14
cdr3_nt: TGTGCCAGCAGCTTTGGGGGGACCAAAGAGACCCAGTACTTC
cdr3_aa: CASSFGGTKETQYF

j_call: TRBJ1-5
v_call: TRBV19
clone_size: once
d_call: .
cdr3_length: 15
cdr3_nt: TGTGCCAGTAGTATCAGCGGTCAGAGCAATCAGCCCCAGCATTTT
cdr3_aa: CASSISGQSNQPQHF

j_call: TRBJ1-1
v_call: TRBV5-1
clone_size: once
d_call: TRBD1
cdr3_length: 15
cdr3_nt: TGCGCCAGCAGCCCGAGGACAGGCCGAGTCACTGAAGCTTTCTTT
cdr3_aa: CASSPRTGRVTEAFF

j_call: TRBJ2-7
v_call: TRBV29-1
clone_size: .
d_call: TRBD1
cdr3_length: 14
cdr3_nt: TGCAGCGTTCGGAGGGGACAGGGGACCTACGAGCAGTACTTC
cdr3_aa: CSVRRGQGTYEQYF

j_call: TRBJ2-2
v_call: TRBV9
clone_size: .
d_call: TRBD2
cdr3_length: 16
cdr3_nt: TGTGCCAGCAGCGTCGCGAGCGGGGGAAACACCGGGGAGCTGTTTTTT
cdr3_aa: CASSVASGGNTGELFF

j_call: TRBJ2-5
v_call: TRBV9
clone_size: .
d_call: TRBD2
cdr3_length: 17
cdr3_nt: TGTGCCAGCAGCGTAGCTTGGGGTCTAGCGGGGGGGGAGACCCAGTACTTC
cdr3_aa: CASSVAWGLAGGETQYF

j_call: TRBJ1-2
v_call: TRBV9
clone_size: few
d_call: .
cdr3_length: 14
cdr3_nt: TGTGCCAGCAGCGTAGGACAGATAAACTATGGCTACACCTTC
cdr3_aa: CASSVGQINYGYTF

j_call: TRBJ2-2
v_call: TRBV6-6
clone_size: .
d_call: TRBD1
cdr3_length: 14
cdr3_nt: TGTGCCAGCAGAGGACAGGGGGCTTCCGGGGAGCTGTTTTTT
cdr3_aa: CASRGQGASGELFF

j_call: TRBJ1-1
v_call: TRBV15
clone_size: .
d_call: .
cdr3_length: 13
cdr3_nt: TGTGCCACCAGCAGGAGAAGGGAGACTGAAGCTTTCTTT
cdr3_aa: CATSRRRETEAFF

j_call: TRBJ1-3
v_call: TRBV11-3
clone_size: few
d_call: TRBD1
cdr3_length: 15
cdr3_nt: TGTGCCAGCAGCCTCCGACAGGGCCTCGGAAACACCATATATTTT
cdr3_aa: CASSLRQGLGNTIYF

j_call: TRBJ1-1
v_call: TRBV6-1
clone_size: .
d_call: TRBD1
cdr3_length: 13
cdr3_nt: TGTGCCAGCAGTCAGGGGGCTTCCACTGAAGCTTTCTTT
cdr3_aa: CASSQGASTEAFF

j_call: TRBJ1-2
v_call: TRBV2
clone_size: .
d_call: .
cdr3_length: 13
cdr3_nt: TGTGCCAGCAGCCTACAGACCTACTATGGCTACACCTTC
cdr3_aa: CASSLQTYYGYTF

j_call: TRBJ2-7
v_call: TRBV6-1
clone_size: .
d_call: TRBD2
cdr3_length: 19
cdr3_nt: TGTGCCAGCAGTGAACGGATTACAGGTAGACTAGCCAACTCCTACGAGCAGTACTTC
cdr3_aa: CASSERITGRLANSYEQYF

j_call: TRBJ2-5
v_call: TRBV9
clone_size: once
d_call: .
cdr3_length: 15
cdr3_nt: TGTGCCAGCAGCCTCAGGGCGGCGAATGGGGAGACCCAGTACTTC
cdr3_aa: CASSLRAANGETQYF

j_call: TRBJ2-7
v_call: TRBV4-3
clone_size: once
d_call: .
cdr3_length: 16
cdr3_nt: TGCGCCAGCAGCCAAGATTACCCAGGGGGGTCCTACGAGCAGTACTTC
cdr3_aa: CASSQDYPGGSYEQYF

j_call: TRBJ2-5
v_call: TRBV2
clone_size: .
d_call: TRBD2
cdr3_length: 15
cdr3_nt: TGTGCCAGCAGTGAGGGACTAGCGGGACCCGAGACCCAGTACTTC
cdr3_aa: CASSEGLAGPETQYF

j_call: TRBJ1-4
v_call: TRBV7-4
clone_size: .
d_call: TRBD1
cdr3_length: 16
cdr3_nt: TGTGCCAGCAGCTTAGCCGAGACAGGGGGCAGGAAAAAACTGTTTTTT
cdr3_aa: CASSLAETGGRKKLFF

j_call: TRBJ1-4
v_call: TRBV9
clone_size: few
d_call: .
cdr3_length: 15
cdr3_nt: TGTGCCAGCACCCGTGGACGGACCCGGGAAGAAAAACTGTTTTTT
cdr3_aa: CASTRGRTREEKLFF

j_call: TRBJ1-1
v_call: TRBV11-2
clone_size: few
d_call: .
cdr3_length: 11
cdr3_nt: TGTGCCAGCACAGGGTACACTGAAGCTTTCTTT
cdr3_aa: CASTGYTEAFF

j_call: TRBJ2-2
v_call: TRBV5-6
clone_size: .
d_call: .
cdr3_length: 15
cdr3_nt: TGTGCCAGCAGCTTTTCCAGGGGAGACACCGGGGAGCTGTTTTTT
cdr3_aa: CASSFSRGDTGELFF

j_call: TRBJ2-1
v_call: TRBV15
clone_size: .
d_call: TRBD1
cdr3_length: 15
cdr3_nt: TGTGCCACCAGCAGAGACGGGACAGCCTACAATGAGCAGTTCTTC
cdr3_aa: CATSRDGTAYNEQFF

j_call: TRBJ1-1
v_call: TRBV2
clone_size: .
d_call: TRBD1
cdr3_length: 14
cdr3_nt: TGTGCCAGCAGCGCGGACAGGGGGCTGACTGAAGCTTTCTTT
cdr3_aa: CASSADRGLTEAFF

j_call: TRBJ2-1
v_call: TRBV29-1
clone_size: once
d_call: .
cdr3_length: 11
cdr3_nt: TGCAGCGTTCTACTAGGCGTGGAGCAGTTCTTC
cdr3_aa: CSVLLGVEQFF

j_call: TRBJ2-2
v_call: TRBV2
clone_size: .
d_call: TRBD1
cdr3_length: 17
cdr3_nt: TGTGCCAGCATCCCAGGAACAGGGGGCAGGGTCGCCGGGGAGCTGTTTTTT
cdr3_aa: CASIPGTGGRVAGELFF

j_call: TRBJ1-5
v_call: TRBV4-1
clone_size: .
d_call: .
cdr3_length: 15
cdr3_nt: TGCGCCAGCAGCCAAGATGTCGGGGAGGCTCAGCCCCAGCATTTT
cdr3_aa: CASSQDVGEAQPQHF

j_call: TRBJ2-5
v_call: TRBV30
clone_size: .
d_call: TRBD2
cdr3_length: 16
cdr3_nt: TGTGCCTGGAGCCGGGGACTAGCGGGGGGCCAAGAGACCCAGTACTTC
cdr3_aa: CAWSRGLAGGQETQYF

j_call: TRBJ1-2
v_call: TRBV30
clone_size: .
d_call: .
cdr3_length: 11
cdr3_nt: TGTGCCTGGAGTGACAGATATGGCTACACCTTC
cdr3_aa: CAWSDRYGYTF

j_call: TRBJ1-2
v_call: TRBV7-3
clone_size: .
d_call: TRBD1
cdr3_length: 15
cdr3_nt: TGTGCCAGCAGCCCAGGGACAGGTCGCCGGAGTGGCTACACCTTC
cdr3_aa: CASSPGTGRRSGYTF

j_call: TRBJ2-5
v_call: TRBV7-9
clone_size: .
d_call: TRBD2
cdr3_length: 16
cdr3_nt: TGTGCCAGCAGCAGACCGGGACTAGCGGGCCAAGAGACCCAGTACTTC
cdr3_aa: CASSRPGLAGQETQYF

j_call: TRBJ2-7
v_call: TRBV11-2
clone_size: .
d_call: .
cdr3_length: 17
cdr3_nt: TGTGCCAGCAGCGGTCGGGGGTGGGGTAGCGGACCTTACGAGCAGTACTTC
cdr3_aa: CASSGRGWGSGPYEQYF

j_call: TRBJ2-7
v_call: TRBV27
clone_size: .
d_call: TRBD1
cdr3_length: 12
cdr3_nt: TGTGCCAGCAGCAGAACAGGGGACGAGCAGTACTTC
cdr3_aa: CASSRTGDEQYF

j_call: TRBJ1-3
v_call: TRBV6-1
clone_size: .
d_call: .
cdr3_length: 14
cdr3_nt: TGTGCCAGCAGCCACGGGGTCTCTGGAAACACCATATATTTT
cdr3_aa: CASSHGVSGNTIYF

j_call: TRBJ2-5
v_call: TRBV20-1
clone_size: .
d_call: .
cdr3_length: 11
cdr3_nt: TGCAGTGCTAGCAAACCCGGGACCCAGTACTTC
cdr3_aa: CSASKPGTQYF